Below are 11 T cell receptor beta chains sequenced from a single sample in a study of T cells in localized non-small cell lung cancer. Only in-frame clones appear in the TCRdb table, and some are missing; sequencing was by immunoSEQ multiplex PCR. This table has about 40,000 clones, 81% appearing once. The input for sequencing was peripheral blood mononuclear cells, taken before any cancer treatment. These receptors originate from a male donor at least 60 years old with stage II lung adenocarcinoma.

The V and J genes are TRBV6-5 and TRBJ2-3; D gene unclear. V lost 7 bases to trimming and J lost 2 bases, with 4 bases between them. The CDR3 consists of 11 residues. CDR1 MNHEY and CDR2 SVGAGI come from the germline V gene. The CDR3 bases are TGTGCCAGCAAGGCCACAGATACGCAGTATTTT. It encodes CASKATDTQYF.

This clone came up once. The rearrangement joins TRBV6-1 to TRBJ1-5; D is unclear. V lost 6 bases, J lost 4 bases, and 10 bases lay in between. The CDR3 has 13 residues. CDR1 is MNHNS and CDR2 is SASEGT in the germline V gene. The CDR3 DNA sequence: TGTGCCAGCAGCTCTCAAGTGAATCAGCCCCAGCATTTT. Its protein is CASSSQVNQPQHF.

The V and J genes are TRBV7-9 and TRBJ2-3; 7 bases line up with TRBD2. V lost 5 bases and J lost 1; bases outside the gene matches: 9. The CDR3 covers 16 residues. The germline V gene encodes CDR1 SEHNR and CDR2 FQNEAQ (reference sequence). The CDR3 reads CASSNGGTTGTDTQYF. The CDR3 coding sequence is TGTGCCAGCAGCAACGGGGGGACTACCGGCACAGATACGCAGTATTTT.

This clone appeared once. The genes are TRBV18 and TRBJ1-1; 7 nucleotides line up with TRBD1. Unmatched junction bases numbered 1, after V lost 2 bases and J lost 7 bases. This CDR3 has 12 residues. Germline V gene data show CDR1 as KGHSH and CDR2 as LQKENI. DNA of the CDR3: TGTGCCAGCTCACCAGGGACAGATGAAGCTTTCTTT. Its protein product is CASSPGTDEAFF.

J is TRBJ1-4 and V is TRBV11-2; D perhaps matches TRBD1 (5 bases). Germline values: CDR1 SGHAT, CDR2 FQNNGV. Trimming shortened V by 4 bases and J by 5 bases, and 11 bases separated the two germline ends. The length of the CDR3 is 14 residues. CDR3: CASSSWDGNEKLFF. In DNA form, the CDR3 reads TGTGCCAGCAGCTCCTGGGACGGGAATGAAAAACTGTTTTTT.

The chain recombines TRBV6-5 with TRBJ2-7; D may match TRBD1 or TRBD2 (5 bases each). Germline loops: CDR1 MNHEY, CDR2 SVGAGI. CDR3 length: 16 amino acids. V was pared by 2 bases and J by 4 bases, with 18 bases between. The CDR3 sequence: CASSYTLAGSSYEQYF. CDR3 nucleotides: TGTGCCAGCAGTTACACCCTGGCAGGGAGCAGTTACGAGCAGTACTTC.

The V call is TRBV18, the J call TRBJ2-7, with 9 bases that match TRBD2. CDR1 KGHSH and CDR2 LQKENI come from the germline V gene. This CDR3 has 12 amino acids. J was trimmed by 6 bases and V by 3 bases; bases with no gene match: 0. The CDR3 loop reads CASSPTSGEQYF. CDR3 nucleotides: TGTGCCAGCTCACCGACTAGCGGCGAGCAGTACTTC.

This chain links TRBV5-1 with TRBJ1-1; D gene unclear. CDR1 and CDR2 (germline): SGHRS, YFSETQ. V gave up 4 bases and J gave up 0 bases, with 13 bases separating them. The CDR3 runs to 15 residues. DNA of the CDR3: TGCGCCAGCAGCCCCGCGGACCGGTTGAACACTGAAGCTTTCTTT. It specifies CASSPADRLNTEAFF.

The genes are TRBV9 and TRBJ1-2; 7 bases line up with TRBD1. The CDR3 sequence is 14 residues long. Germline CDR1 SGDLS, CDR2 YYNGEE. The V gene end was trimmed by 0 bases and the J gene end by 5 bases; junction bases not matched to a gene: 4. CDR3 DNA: TGTGCCAGCAGCGTAGAGGAGACAGGGTATGGCTACACCTTC. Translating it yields CASSVEETGYGYTF.

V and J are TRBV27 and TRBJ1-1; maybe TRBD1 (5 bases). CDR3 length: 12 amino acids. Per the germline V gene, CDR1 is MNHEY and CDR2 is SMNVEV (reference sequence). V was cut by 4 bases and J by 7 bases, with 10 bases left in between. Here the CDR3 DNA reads TGTGCCAGCAGTTCCCTGCAGGGTGAAGCTTTCTTT. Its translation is CASSSLQGEAFF.

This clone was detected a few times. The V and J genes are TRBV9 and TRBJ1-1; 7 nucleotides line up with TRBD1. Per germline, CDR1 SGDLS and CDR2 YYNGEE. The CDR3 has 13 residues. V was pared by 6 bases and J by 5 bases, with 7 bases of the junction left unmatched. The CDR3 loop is CASNQGGRTEAFF. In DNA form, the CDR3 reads TGTGCCAGCAACCAGGGGGGGCGGACTGAAGCTTTCTTT.